The 25 T cell receptor beta chains listed next were all sequenced from one sample in a study of blood T cell repertoires in COVID-19. Only in-frame clones appear in the TCRdb table, and some are missing; sequencing was by immunoSEQ multiplex PCR. The sample has a few hundred thousand clones, 70% to 90% seen once. The sample consisted of PBMCs or T cells enriched from blood (not recorded which). These receptor sequences come from a woman aged 25 to 39 who had recovered from COVID-19.

The chain links TRBV12-3 or TRBV12-4 to TRBJ1-1; tentative D call: TRBD1 (5 bases). V lost 2 bases, J lost 8 bases, and 12 bases lay in between. This CDR3 is built from 13 residues. CDR3 bases: TGTGCCAGCAGTTTATTGGCGGGGGGAGAAGCTTTCTTT. Translated, it gives CASSLLAGGEAFF.

J is TRBJ1-5 and V is TRBV6-6; 10 nucleotides agree with TRBD1. The CDR3 contains 14 residues. The germline CDR1 and CDR2 sequences are MNHNY and SVGAGI (reference sequence). Trimming at V came to 8 bases and at J to 2 bases, leaving 3 bases not matched to a gene. CDR3 nucleotide sequence: TGTGCCAGCGGGACAGGGGCTCGCAATCAGCCCCAGCATTTT. Translated, it gives CASGTGARNQPQHF.

J is TRBJ1-5 and V is TRBV6-4; no clear D. The germline V and J ends were trimmed by 5 bases and 10 bases, with 9 bases remaining between them. CDR3 size: 11 residues. CDR1 is MRHNA, CDR2 SNTAGT, per germline. CDR3 sequence: CASSTPGPQHF. CDR3 nucleotides: TGTGCCAGCAGTACCCCGGGACCCCAGCATTTT.

This sequence joins TRBV18 and TRBJ2-7, with D unresolved. From germline, CDR1 is KGHSH and CDR2 LQKENI. Trimming shortened V by 4 bases and J by 0 bases, and 13 bases separated the two germline ends. This CDR3 has 15 residues. CDR3 coding DNA: TGTGCCAGCTCACGAAACTACGGAAGCTCCTACGAGCAGTACTTC. Translated: CASSRNYGSSYEQYF.

The chain combines TRBV5-1 with TRBJ2-5; D is perhaps TRBD1 (6 bases). Germline V gives CDR1 SGHRS, CDR2 YFSETQ. V lost 3 bases to trimming and J lost 5 bases, with 14 bases between them. The CDR3 runs 14 residues. CDR3 protein: CASSSDQGWETQYF. The DNA for the CDR3 is TGCGCCAGCAGCTCAGATCAGGGGTGGGAGACCCAGTACTTC.

The chain employs TRBV5-1 and TRBJ2-7; TRBD2 matches at 7 bases. The CDR3 contains 15 residues. CDR1 and CDR2 from the germline V gene are SGHRS and YFSETQ. V lost 4 bases, J lost 4 bases, and 11 bases stayed unmatched. The CDR3 DNA is TGCGCCAGCAGCCCCGAGGGGCGGGAGATTTACGAGCAGTACTTC. It specifies CASSPEGREIYEQYF. Supplemented by reference TRBV5-1 and TRBJ2-7, the full variable domain reads KAGVTQTPRYLIKTRGQQVTLSCSPISGHRSVSWYQQTPGQGLQFLFEYFSETQRNKGNFPGRFSGRQFSNSRSEMNVSTLELGDSALYLCASSPEGREIYEQYFGPGTRLTVT.

In its sample, this clone was seen once. The chain uses TRBV27 and TRBJ2-7, with unresolved D. V lost 3 bases and J 3 bases, leaving 9 bases between the germline ends. The CDR3 is 13 residues long. CDR1 MNHEY and CDR2 SMNVEV come from the germline V gene (reference sequence). Here the CDR3 reads CASSLGPHYEQYF. CDR3 coding DNA: TGTGCCAGCAGTTTGGGCCCGCACTACGAGCAGTACTTC.

The chain combines TRBV5-1 with TRBJ2-5; weak D call: TRBD1 (5 bases). Trimming pared 4 bases from V and 5 bases from J, leaving 12 bases between. The CDR3 loop spans 13 amino acids. Germline loops: CDR1 SGHRS, CDR2 YFSETQ. CDR3 nucleotide sequence: TGCGCCAGCAGCGGACGGTCAGGGGAGACCCAGTACTTC. Translating it yields CASSGRSGETQYF.

This rearrangement joins TRBV19 to TRBJ2-2; 7 positions match TRBD1. With 7 bases clipped from V and 4 bases from J, the junction kept 9 bases outside the gene matches. The CDR3 totals 15 residues. Germline CDR1 reads LNHDA; CDR2 reads SQIVND (reference sequence). The CDR3 loop reads CASTPTGRSTGELFF. In DNA, the CDR3 is TGTGCCAGTACTCCGACAGGGAGAAGCACCGGGGAGCTGTTTTTT.

The chain has TRBV11-2 and TRBJ1-3; TRBD1 matches 7 bases. The CDR3 spans 16 residues. Germline lookup yields CDR1 SGHAT and CDR2 FQNNGV. V shed 6 bases and J 2 bases; nucleotides not matched to a gene: 10. The CDR3 DNA reads as TGTGCCAGCAGTCCTTATGGACAGGCTACTGGAAACACCATATATTTT. It yields the protein CASSPYGQATGNTIYF.

This clone was recorded a few times. The CDR3 nucleotides read TGTGCCAGCAAAAGGGGGACAGGGAATCAGCCCCAGCATTTT. Translating gives CASKRGTGNQPQHF. The V gene is TRBV2, the J gene TRBJ1-5; 9 bases map to TRBD1. Germline CDR1 SNHLY, CDR2 FYNNEI. This CDR3 has 14 amino acids. V was pared by 7 bases and J by 4 bases, with 5 bases of the junction left unmatched.

The V and J genes are TRBV2 and TRBJ1-2, with a weak D call TRBD1 (6 bases). The germline V gene has CDR1 SNHLY and CDR2 FYNNEI. V lost 1 base and J 8 bases, leaving 11 bases between the germline ends. The CDR3 totals 13 residues. The CDR3 coding sequence is TGTGCCAGCAGTGAAGGACAGGCGGGCGGCTACACCTTC. This translates into CASSEGQAGGYTF.

The genes are TRBV7-4 and TRBJ1-5; tentatively, D is TRBD1 (5 bases). This CDR3 has 16 residues. Trimming took off 1 base at V and 1 base at J, with 11 bases between the two ends. Germline CDR1 is SGHVT and CDR2 is SQSDAQ. The CDR3 nucleotides are TGTGCCAGCAGCTTAGGGACCTCAGGGAGCAATCAGCCCCAGCATTTT. Translating it yields CASSLGTSGSNQPQHF.

This clone was seen many times. The chain is built from TRBV10-2 and TRBJ1-3; 8 bases fit TRBD1. Per the germline V gene, CDR1 is WSHSY and CDR2 is SAAADI. J gave up 4 bases and V 0 bases, and 5 bases lay outside the gene matches. The CDR3 loop spans 16 amino acids. The CDR3 bases are TGCGCCAGCAGTGAGTCATATCGACAGGGGGGAAACACCATATATTTT. Translating gives CASSESYRQGGNTIYF.

The chain links TRBV5-1 to TRBJ2-1; 10 nucleotides agree with TRBD1. This CDR3 has 15 amino acids. The germline CDR1 and CDR2 sequences are SGHRS and YFSETQ. V shed 5 bases and J 9 bases; nucleotides not matched to a gene: 11. This chain's CDR3 is CASSPDRGFAGEQFF. The CDR3 nucleotides are TGCGCCAGCAGTCCGGACAGGGGGTTCGCGGGTGAGCAGTTCTTC.

The V call is TRBV19, the J call TRBJ1-5, with 7 bases matching TRBD1. J was trimmed by 6 bases and V by 4 bases; bases with no gene match: 3. The germline V gene has CDR1 LNHDA and CDR2 SQIVND (reference sequence). The CDR3 contains 13 residues. Written as DNA, the CDR3 is TGTGCCAGTAGTACGGACAGGACTCAGCCCCAGCATTTT. Its translation: CASSTDRTQPQHF.

V usage is TRBV27 and J usage is TRBJ1-4; TRBD1 might be the D (6 bases). Germline V gene data show CDR1 as MNHEY and CDR2 as SMNVEV (reference sequence). The length of the CDR3 is 13 residues. Trimming cost V 3 bases and J 8 bases, with 10 bases left between them. In DNA form, the CDR3 reads TGTGCCAGCAGTTTCAGGGGAAGAGAAAAACTGTTTTTT. This gives the protein CASSFRGREKLFF. The full variable domain, with the rest looked up from reference TRBV27 and TRBJ1-4, is EAQVTQNPRYLITVTGKKLTVTCSQNMNHEYMSWYRQDPGLGLRQIYYSMNVEVTDKGDVPEGYKVSRKEKRNFPLILESPSPNQTSLYFCASSFRGREKLFFGSGTQLSVL.

This chain uses TRBV28 with TRBJ2-7, with 13 bases fitting TRBD2. The CDR3 has 16 residues. Germline V gene lookup returns CDR1 MDHEN and CDR2 SYDVKM. J was trimmed by 4 bases and V by 6 bases; bases with no gene match: 9. CDR3 nucleotides: TGTGCCAGCAGCCCGGGACTAGCGGGGACCATTTACGAGCAGTACTTC. It translates to CASSPGLAGTIYEQYF.

This chain connects TRBV9 to TRBJ1-5; the D gene is possibly TRBD1 (6 bases). The germline V gene encodes CDR1 SGDLS and CDR2 YYNGEE. The CDR3 runs to 17 residues. V was trimmed by 3 bases and J by 1 base, leaving 17 bases between them. The chain's CDR3 is CASSAAGLRGSNQPQHF. The CDR3 DNA follows: TGTGCCAGCAGCGCGGCAGGGTTAAGGGGGAGCAATCAGCCCCAGCATTTT.

The table lists this clone with a count of one. The J gene is TRBJ1-1, the V gene TRBV25-1; D not certain. The germline gives CDR1 MGHDK, CDR2 SYGVNS. The CDR3 runs to 13 residues. Between the trimmed V and J ends, which lost 7 bases and 5 bases, there was a span of 14 bases. For the CDR3, the DNA is TGTGCCAGCAATCCGGGCGGACTAACTGAAGCTTTCTTT. Encoded protein: CASNPGGLTEAFF.

The chain's CDR3 is CASSEPPFGVAEGYTF. CDR3 sequence (DNA): TGTGCCAGCAGTGAGCCTCCATTCGGGGTGGCGGAAGGCTACACCTTC. The genes are TRBV6-1 and TRBJ1-2, with D hard to call. Trimming left V 3 bases short and J 8 bases short, with 22 bases between. Germline values: CDR1 MNHNS, CDR2 SASEGT. The CDR3 consists of 16 residues.

The chain joins TRBV7-6 to TRBJ2-1; 13 nucleotides agree with TRBD2. Germline V gene data show CDR1 as SGHVS and CDR2 as FNYEAQ. Germline trimming cut 3 bases from V and 3 bases from J; bases unmatched to any gene: 2. CDR3 length: 16 residues. The CDR3 here is CASSFTSGGDYNEQFF. Here the CDR3 DNA reads TGTGCCAGCAGCTTTACTAGCGGGGGGGACTACAATGAGCAGTTCTTC.

This clone has a single count. CDR3 sequence: CSVNSIYGYTF. CDR3 in DNA: TGCAGCGTTAACAGCATCTATGGCTACACCTTC. The chain uses TRBV29-1 and TRBJ1-2; the D is unclear. Per the germline V gene, CDR1 is SQVTM and CDR2 is ANQGSEA. V was shortened by 5 bases and J by 4 bases, with 8 bases between the two germline ends. This CDR3 is 11 amino acids long.

The CDR3, as DNA: TGTGCCAGCAGCGTAGAGCAGCGGGTGAACACCGGGGAGCTGTTTTTT. This sequence encodes CASSVEQRVNTGELFF. The gene calls are TRBV9 and TRBJ2-2; tentative D call: TRBD2 (6 bases). The V gene lost 0 bases and the J gene lost 1 base, with 10 bases spanning the gap. The CDR3 runs 16 residues. CDR1 and CDR2 from the germline V gene are SGDLS and YYNGEE. The variable domain in full, with the rest retrieved from reference TRBV9 and TRBJ2-2, is DSGVTQTPKHLITATGQRVTLRCSPRSGDLSVYWYQQSLDQGLQFLIQYYNGEERAKGNILERFSAQQFPDLHSELNLSSLELGDSALYFCASSVEQRVNTGELFFGEGSRLTVL.

CDR3 region: CASSLPQSPPGGGALVSSYNEQFF. The CDR3 DNA is TGTGCCAGCAGTTTACCCCAGAGCCCCCCTGGCGGGGGGGCCTTAGTCAGCTCCTACAATGAGCAGTTCTTC. The chain couples TRBV28 to TRBJ2-1, with 9 bases identical to TRBD2. The CDR3 sequence is 24 residues long. The germline gives CDR1 MDHEN, CDR2 SYDVKM. V shed 2 bases and J 0 bases; nucleotides not matched to a gene: 26.